This TCR beta chain derives from a study of T cells after yellow fever vaccination. Background on the study: With SMART-Seq v4 Ultra Low Input, the fractions containing low cell numbers were prepared.

Study results and caveats: Subsequent to the booster, the majority of primary-vaccination clones reappeared (under 98% CD4, around 90% CD8).

A remark on this clonotype: The antigen is not known.

TCRdb called the 5' RACE reads again in MiXCR, with one record for every CDR3 protein. The data show under 600,000 distinct CDR3 sequences, about 14% seen once. V lost 1 base, J lost 10 bases, and 10 bases lay in between. The CDR3 totals 11 residues. Germline CDR1 and CDR2: GTSNPN and SVGIG (reference sequence). The genes are TRBV30 and TRBJ1-1, with D perhaps matching TRBD1 (5 bases). The receptor was derived from a young man who received the YFV17D yellow fever vaccine. The source was PBMCs, collected on the day of the yellow fever booster vaccination. The CDR3 spells CAWSGGGAAFF. For the CDR3, the DNA is TGTGCCTGGAGTGGGGGCGGGGCAGCTTTCTTT.